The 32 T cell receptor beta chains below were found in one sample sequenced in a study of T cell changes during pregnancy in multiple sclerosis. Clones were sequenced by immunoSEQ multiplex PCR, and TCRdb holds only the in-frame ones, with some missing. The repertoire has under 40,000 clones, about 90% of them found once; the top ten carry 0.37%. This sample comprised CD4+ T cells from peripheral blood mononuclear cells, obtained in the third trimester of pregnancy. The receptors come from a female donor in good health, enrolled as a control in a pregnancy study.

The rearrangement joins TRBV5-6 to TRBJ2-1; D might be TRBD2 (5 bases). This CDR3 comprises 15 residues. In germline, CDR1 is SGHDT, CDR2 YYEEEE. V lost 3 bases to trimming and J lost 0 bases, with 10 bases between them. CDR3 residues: CASSSLAVSYNEQFF. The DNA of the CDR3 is TGTGCCAGCAGCTCCCTAGCAGTCTCCTACAATGAGCAGTTCTTC.

CDR3 residues: CASSKDRSNEKLFF. Written as DNA, the CDR3 is TGCGCCAGCAGTAAAGACAGGTCTAATGAAAAACTGTTTTTT. This chain joins TRBV5-1 and TRBJ1-4; a weak D match, TRBD1 (6 bases). CDR1 and CDR2 from the germline V gene are SGHRS and YFSETQ. The CDR3 spans 14 residues. The V end was cut by 5 bases, the J end by 3 bases, with 11 bases between.

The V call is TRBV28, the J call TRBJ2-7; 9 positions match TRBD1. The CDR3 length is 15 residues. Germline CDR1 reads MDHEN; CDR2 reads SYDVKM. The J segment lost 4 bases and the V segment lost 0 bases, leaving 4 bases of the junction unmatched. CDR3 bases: TGTGCCAGCAGTTTATGGGGACAGGGTCCGTACGAGCAGTACTTC. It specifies CASSLWGQGPYEQYF.

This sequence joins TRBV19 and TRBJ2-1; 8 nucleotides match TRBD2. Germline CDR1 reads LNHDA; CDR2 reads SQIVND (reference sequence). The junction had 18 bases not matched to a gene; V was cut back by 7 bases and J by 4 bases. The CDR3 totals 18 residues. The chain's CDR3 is CASTQRGLAGREYNEQFF. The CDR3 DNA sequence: TGTGCCAGTACCCAAAGGGGATTAGCGGGGAGGGAATACAATGAGCAGTTCTTC.

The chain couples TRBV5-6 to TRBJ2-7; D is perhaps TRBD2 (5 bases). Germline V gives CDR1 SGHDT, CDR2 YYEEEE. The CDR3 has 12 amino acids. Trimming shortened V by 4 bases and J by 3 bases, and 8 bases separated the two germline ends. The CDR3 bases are TGTGCCAGCAGCCTGCGGGTCTACGAGCAGTACTTC. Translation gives CASSLRVYEQYF.

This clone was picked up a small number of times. CDR3 sequence (DNA): TGTGCCAGCAGCGGCCCTCTAGCGGGAGAAGAGACCCAGTACTTC. This sequence encodes CASSGPLAGEETQYF. This rearrangement joins TRBV28 to TRBJ2-5; 10 bases align to TRBD2. The CDR3 contains 15 residues. V trimming: 6 bases; J trimming: 3 bases; junction bases outside the gene matches: 7. CDR1 and CDR2 (germline): MDHEN, SYDVKM.

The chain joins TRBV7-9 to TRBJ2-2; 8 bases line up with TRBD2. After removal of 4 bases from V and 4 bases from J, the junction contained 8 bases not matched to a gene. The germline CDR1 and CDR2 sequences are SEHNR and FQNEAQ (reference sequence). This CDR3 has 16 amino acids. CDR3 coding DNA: TGTGCCAGCAGCTCGGGCGGGAGGTCCCTCACCGGGGAGCTGTTTTTT. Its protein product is CASSSGGRSLTGELFF.

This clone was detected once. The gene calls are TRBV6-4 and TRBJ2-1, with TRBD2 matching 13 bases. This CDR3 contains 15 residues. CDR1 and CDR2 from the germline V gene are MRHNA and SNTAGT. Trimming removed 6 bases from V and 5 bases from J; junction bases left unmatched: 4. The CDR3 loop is CASSRLAGGNNEQFF. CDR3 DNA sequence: TGTGCCAGCAGCAGACTAGCGGGAGGAAACAATGAGCAGTTCTTC.

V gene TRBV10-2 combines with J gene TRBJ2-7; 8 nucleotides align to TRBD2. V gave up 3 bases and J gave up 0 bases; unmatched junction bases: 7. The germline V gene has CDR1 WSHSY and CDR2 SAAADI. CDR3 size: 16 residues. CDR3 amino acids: CASSDPGGGSSYEQYF. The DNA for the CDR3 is TGCGCCAGCAGTGACCCCGGCGGGGGGAGCTCCTACGAGCAGTACTTC.

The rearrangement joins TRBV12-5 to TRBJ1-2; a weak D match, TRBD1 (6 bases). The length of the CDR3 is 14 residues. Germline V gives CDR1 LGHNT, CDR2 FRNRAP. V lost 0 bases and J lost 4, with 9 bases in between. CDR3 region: CASGLVTGTYGYTF. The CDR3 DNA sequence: TGTGCTAGTGGTTTGGTGACAGGTACCTATGGCTACACCTTC.

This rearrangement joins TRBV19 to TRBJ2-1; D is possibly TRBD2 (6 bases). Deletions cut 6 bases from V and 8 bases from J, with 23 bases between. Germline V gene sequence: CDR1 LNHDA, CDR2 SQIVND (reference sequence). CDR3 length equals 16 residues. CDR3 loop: CASSKVRGGWADEQFF. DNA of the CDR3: TGTGCCAGTAGCAAAGTCCGGGGAGGCTGGGCCGATGAGCAGTTCTTC.

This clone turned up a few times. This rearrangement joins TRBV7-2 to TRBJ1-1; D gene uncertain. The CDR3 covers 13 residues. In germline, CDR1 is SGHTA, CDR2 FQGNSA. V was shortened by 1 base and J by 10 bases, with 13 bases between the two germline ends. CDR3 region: CASSLDLNRGAFF. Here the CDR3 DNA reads TGTGCCAGCAGCTTAGACCTCAACCGAGGAGCTTTCTTT.

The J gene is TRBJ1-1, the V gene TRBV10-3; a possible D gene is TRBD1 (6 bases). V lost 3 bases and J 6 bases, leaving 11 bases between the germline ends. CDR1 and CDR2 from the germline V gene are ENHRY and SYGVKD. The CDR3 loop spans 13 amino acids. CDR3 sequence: CAISDHRDSEAFF. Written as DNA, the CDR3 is TGTGCCATCAGTGACCACAGGGATTCTGAAGCTTTCTTT.

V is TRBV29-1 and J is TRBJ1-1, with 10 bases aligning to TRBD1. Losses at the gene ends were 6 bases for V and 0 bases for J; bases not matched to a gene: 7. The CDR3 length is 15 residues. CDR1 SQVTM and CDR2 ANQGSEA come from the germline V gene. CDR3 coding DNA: TGCAGCGTATCAGGGGGGACAGGGGTGAACACTGAAGCTTTCTTT. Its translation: CSVSGGTGVNTEAFF.

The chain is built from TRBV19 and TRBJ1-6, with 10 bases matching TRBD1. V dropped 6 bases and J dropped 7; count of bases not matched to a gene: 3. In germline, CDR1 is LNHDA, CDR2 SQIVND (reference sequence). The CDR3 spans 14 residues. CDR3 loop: CASSRTGGNSPLHF. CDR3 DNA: TGTGCCAGTAGCCGGACAGGGGGGAATTCACCCCTCCACTTT.

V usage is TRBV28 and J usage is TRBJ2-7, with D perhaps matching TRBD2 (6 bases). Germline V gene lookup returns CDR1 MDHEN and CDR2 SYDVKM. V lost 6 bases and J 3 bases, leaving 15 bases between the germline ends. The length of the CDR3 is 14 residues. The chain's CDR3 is CASRAGSYFYEQYF. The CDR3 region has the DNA TGTGCCAGCAGGGCGGGGTCCTACTTCTACGAGCAGTACTTC.

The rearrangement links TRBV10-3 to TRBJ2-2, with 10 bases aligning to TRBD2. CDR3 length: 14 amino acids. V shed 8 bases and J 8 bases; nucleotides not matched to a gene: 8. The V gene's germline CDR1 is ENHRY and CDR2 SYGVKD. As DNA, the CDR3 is TGTGCCATCTGGATCGGAGCGGGAGGGGGGGAGCTGTTTTTT. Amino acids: CAIWIGAGGGELFF.

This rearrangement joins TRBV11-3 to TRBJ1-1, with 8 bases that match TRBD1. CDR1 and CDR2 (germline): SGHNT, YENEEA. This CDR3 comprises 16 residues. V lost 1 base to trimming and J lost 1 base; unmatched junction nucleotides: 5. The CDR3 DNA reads TGTGCCAGCAGCTTAGGAGGAGGACAGGGGAACACTGAAGCTTTCTTT. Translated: CASSLGGGQGNTEAFF.

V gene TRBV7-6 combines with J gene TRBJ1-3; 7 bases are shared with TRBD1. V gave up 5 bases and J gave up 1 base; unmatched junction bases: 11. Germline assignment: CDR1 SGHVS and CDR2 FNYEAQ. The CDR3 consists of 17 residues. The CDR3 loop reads CASSPGGLGKSGNTIYF. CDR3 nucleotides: TGTGCCAGCAGCCCAGGGGGGCTGGGGAAATCTGGAAACACCATATATTTT.

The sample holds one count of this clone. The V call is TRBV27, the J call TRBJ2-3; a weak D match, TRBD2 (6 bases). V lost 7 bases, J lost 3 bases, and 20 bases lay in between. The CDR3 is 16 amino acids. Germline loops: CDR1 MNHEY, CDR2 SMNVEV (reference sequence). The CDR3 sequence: CASKYGWGGATDTQYF. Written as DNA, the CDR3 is TGTGCCAGCAAGTACGGCTGGGGCGGGGCGACAGATACGCAGTATTTT.

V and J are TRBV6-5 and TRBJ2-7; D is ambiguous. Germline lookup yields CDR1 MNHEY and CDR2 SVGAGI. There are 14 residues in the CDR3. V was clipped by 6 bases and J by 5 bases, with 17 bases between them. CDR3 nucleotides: TGTGCCAGCAGCCTAGGTTACAAGCTCCACGAGCAGTACTTC. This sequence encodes CASSLGYKLHEQYF.

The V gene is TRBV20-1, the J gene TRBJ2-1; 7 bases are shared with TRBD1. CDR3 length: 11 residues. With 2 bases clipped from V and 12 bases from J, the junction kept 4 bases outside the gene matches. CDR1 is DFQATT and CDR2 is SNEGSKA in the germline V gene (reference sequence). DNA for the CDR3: TGCAGTGCTAGACGGAGACAGGGGCAGTTCTTC. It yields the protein CSARRRQGQFF.

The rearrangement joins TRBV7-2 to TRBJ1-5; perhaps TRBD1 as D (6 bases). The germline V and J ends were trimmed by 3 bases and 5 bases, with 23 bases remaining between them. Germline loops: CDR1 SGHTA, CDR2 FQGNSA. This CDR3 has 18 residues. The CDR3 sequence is CASSFIRLRDTQDQPQHF. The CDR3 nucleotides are TGTGCCAGCAGCTTCATCAGACTCCGGGACACACAAGATCAGCCCCAGCATTTT.

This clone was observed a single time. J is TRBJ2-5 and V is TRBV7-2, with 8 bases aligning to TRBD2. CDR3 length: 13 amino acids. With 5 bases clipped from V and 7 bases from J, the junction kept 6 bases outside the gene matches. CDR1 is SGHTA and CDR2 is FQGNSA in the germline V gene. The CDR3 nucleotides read TGTGCCAGCAGCGGCAGCGGGGGCGGGACCCAGTACTTC. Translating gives CASSGSGGGTQYF. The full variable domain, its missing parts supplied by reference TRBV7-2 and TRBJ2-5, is GAGVSQSPSNKVTEKGKDVELRCDPISGHTALYWYRQSLGQGLEFLIYFQGNSAPDKSGLPSDRFSAERTGGSVSTLTIQRTQQEDSAVYLCASSGSGGGTQYFGPGTRLLVL.

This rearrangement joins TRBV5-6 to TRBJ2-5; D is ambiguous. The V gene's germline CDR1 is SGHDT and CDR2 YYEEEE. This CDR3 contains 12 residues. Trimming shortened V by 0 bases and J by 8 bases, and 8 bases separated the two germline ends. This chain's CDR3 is CASSLGRRTQYF. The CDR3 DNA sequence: TGTGCCAGCAGCTTGGGTCGGAGAACCCAGTACTTC.

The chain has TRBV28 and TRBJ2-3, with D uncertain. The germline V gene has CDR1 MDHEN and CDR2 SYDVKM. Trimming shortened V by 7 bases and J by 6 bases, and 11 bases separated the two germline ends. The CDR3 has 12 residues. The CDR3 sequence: CASMSPRDTQYF. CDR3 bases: TGTGCCAGCATGTCCCCACGGGATACGCAGTATTTT.

CDR3 residues: CASSATSGGGRDTQYF. CDR3 in DNA: TGTGCCAGCAGTGCAACTAGCGGGGGGGGGAGGGATACGCAGTATTTT. This chain uses TRBV6-1 with TRBJ2-3, with 13 bases that match TRBD2. Per germline, CDR1 MNHNS and CDR2 SASEGT. V trimming: 4 bases; J trimming: 6 bases; junction bases outside the gene matches: 7. The CDR3 has 16 amino acids.

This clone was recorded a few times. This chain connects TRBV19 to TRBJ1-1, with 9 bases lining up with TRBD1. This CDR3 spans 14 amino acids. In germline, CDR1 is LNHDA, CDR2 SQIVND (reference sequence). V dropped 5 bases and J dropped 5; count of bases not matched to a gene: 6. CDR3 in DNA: TGTGCCAGTAGTCTGAAGACAGGGGGGACTGAAGCTTTCTTT. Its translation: CASSLKTGGTEAFF.

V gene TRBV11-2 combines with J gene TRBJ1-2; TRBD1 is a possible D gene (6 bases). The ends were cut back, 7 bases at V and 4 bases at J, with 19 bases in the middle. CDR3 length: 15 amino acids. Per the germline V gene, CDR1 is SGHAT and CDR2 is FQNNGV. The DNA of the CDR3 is TGTGCCAGCAACCAGGGGACACAGTTCTCCTATGGCTACACCTTC. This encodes CASNQGTQFSYGYTF. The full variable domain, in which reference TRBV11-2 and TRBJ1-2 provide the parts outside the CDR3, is EAGVAQSPRYKIIEKRQSVAFWCNPISGHATLYWYQQILGQGPKLLIQFQNNGVVDDSQLPKDRFSAERLKGVDSTLKIQPAKLEDSAVYLCASNQGTQFSYGYTFGSGTRLTVV.

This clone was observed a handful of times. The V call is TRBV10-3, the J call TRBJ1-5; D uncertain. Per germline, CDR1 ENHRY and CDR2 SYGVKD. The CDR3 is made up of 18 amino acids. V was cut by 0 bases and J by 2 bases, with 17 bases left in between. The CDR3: CAISESKGLLGGNQPQHF. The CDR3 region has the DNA TGTGCCATCAGTGAGTCGAAGGGTCTTCTGGGAGGCAATCAGCCCCAGCATTTT.

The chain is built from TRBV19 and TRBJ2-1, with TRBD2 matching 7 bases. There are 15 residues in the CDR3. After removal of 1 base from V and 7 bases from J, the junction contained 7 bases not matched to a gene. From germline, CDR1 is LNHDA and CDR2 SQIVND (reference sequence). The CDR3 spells CASSIGSGALNEQFF. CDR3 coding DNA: TGTGCCAGTAGTATAGGCAGCGGGGCCCTAAATGAGCAGTTCTTC.

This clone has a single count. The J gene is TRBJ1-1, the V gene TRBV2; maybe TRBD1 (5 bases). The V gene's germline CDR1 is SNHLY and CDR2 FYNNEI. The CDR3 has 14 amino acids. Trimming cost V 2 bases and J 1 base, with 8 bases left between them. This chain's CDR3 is CASSERGENTEAFF. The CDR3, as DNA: TGTGCCAGCAGTGAACGGGGGGAGAACACTGAAGCTTTCTTT.